The sequence of this T cell receptor beta chain was determined in a study of blood T cell repertoires in COVID-19. Overall study context: From T cells, B-cell-depleted T cells, or PBMCs came the material, which was cDNA or gDNA.

Profiling relied on immunoSEQ multiplex PCR, and the TCRdb table lists in-frame clones only, not all of them. The sample shows around 150,000 clones, approximately 80% of them seen only once. This CDR3 contains 14 residues. Germline CDR1 reads MRHNA; CDR2 reads SNTAGT. V trimming: 2 bases; J trimming: 8 bases; junction bases outside the gene matches: 8. The chain carries TRBV6-4 and TRBJ1-2, with 7 bases fitting TRBD1. This receptor was identified in a human donor in a cohort sampled during active COVID-19. The sequencing input was peripheral blood. CDR3 in amino acids: CASSDTNRGEGYTF. The CDR3 DNA sequence: TGTGCCAGCAGTGACACCAACAGGGGCGAGGGCTACACCTTC.